One and the same sample provided the 27 T cell receptor beta chains below, sequenced in a study of human T cells and chemical hapten exposure. The sample's time point: pre-sensitization, week 0. Treatment reported: therapeutic diphenylcyclopropenone sensitization with weekly scalp DPC. A single record per CDR3 protein comes from TCRdb applying MiXCR to the RACE reads. The sample holds around 300,000 distinct CDR3 sequences, 7.5% to 9% seen once. Specimen: whole blood, collected in connection with sensitization to the hapten diphenylcyclopropenone (DPC). Receptor source: a man aged 18 to 29 with alopecia areata. Some clones in this sample may be carry-over from other donors' samples.

The chain employs TRBV4-2 and TRBJ2-3; D is perhaps TRBD1 or TRBD2 (5 bases each). V lost 1 base and J lost 0, with 32 bases in between. Germline V CDR1 and CDR2: LGHNA, YNFKEQ. This CDR3 comprises 23 residues. The CDR3: CASSQGHGQGPGKSFSSTDTQYF. The CDR3 bases are TGTGCCAGCAGCCAAGGTCATGGCCAGGGACCGGGGAAATCCTTCTCTAGCACAGATACGCAGTATTTT.

This clonotype was seen a handful of times. V gene TRBV7-2 combines with J gene TRBJ1-1; possible D gene TRBD1, 6 bases. CDR3 length: 17 residues. Germline CDR1 SGHTA, CDR2 FQGNSA. V was shortened by 4 bases and J by 4 bases, with 22 bases between the two germline ends. The chain's CDR3 is CASSSLLGGRATTEAFF. The CDR3 coding sequence is TGTGCCAGCAGCTCCCTTCTTGGGGGCCGGGCCACCACTGAAGCTTTCTTT.

This clonotype was recorded a few times. This chain connects TRBV27 to TRBJ1-5; possible D gene TRBD1, 6 bases. Per germline, CDR1 MNHEY and CDR2 SMNVEV (reference sequence). Trimming took 2 bases from V and 1 from J, leaving 9 bases between them. This CDR3 is 15 amino acids long. CDR3 nucleotides: TGTGCCAGCAGTTTAATAGGGGGGAGCAATCAGCCCCAGCATTTT. Encoded protein: CASSLIGGSNQPQHF.

The chain has TRBV7-2 and TRBJ2-1; D is ambiguous. The CDR3 contains 16 residues. The ends were cut back, 4 bases at V and 0 bases at J, with 13 bases in the middle. From germline, CDR1 is SGHTA and CDR2 FQGNSA. CDR3 DNA sequence: TGTGCCAGCAGCTCGGGTCCTAGGAACTCCTACAATGAGCAGTTCTTC. Residues: CASSSGPRNSYNEQFF.

The J gene is TRBJ1-1, the V gene TRBV5-1, with D possibly matching TRBD1 (6 bases). Trimming pared 0 bases from V and 3 bases from J, leaving 18 bases between. The germline CDR1 and CDR2 sequences are SGHRS and YFSETQ. CDR3 length: 17 residues. The CDR3 nucleotides read TGCGCCAGCAGCTTGGTGGTATCGGGGGCGCGGGACACTGAAGCTTTCTTT. Translated: CASSLVVSGARDTEAFF.

Many counts were recorded for this clonotype. The J gene is TRBJ2-5, the V gene TRBV12-3 or TRBV12-4; D assignment may be TRBD1 or TRBD2 (6 bases each). The CDR3 has 14 residues. V was cut by 4 bases and J by 5 bases, with 14 bases left in between. CDR3 residues: CASSSDRRGETQYF. In nucleotides, the CDR3 is TGTGCCAGCAGTTCGGACAGACGGGGGGAGACCCAGTACTTC.

In its sample, this clonotype was seen a few times. The CDR3 loop reads CASSSQLQGEGYGYTF. CDR3 bases: TGTGCCAGCAGCTCCCAATTACAGGGGGAAGGGTATGGCTACACCTTC. The chain links TRBV11-2 to TRBJ1-2; 8 bases match TRBD1. Trimming took 4 bases from V and 5 from J; bases not matched to a gene: 12. Germline V gene sequence: CDR1 SGHAT, CDR2 FQNNGV. The CDR3 consists of 16 residues.

This clonotype was counted a few times. The chain carries TRBV29-1 and TRBJ2-1, with TRBD1 identical over 8 bases. This CDR3 is 13 amino acids long. Germline lookup yields CDR1 SQVTM and CDR2 ANQGSEA. V lost 7 bases, J lost 7 bases, and 9 bases stayed unmatched. The CDR3: CSGTGGVGNEQFF. The DNA of the CDR3 is TGCAGCGGAACAGGGGGTGTAGGGAATGAGCAGTTCTTC.

The DNA of the CDR3 is TGTGCCAGCAGCTTACTCGTTGTGGGGAAGGGCACTGAAGCTTTCTTT. Its protein is CASSLLVVGKGTEAFF. V and J are TRBV7-2 and TRBJ1-1; D uncertain. The CDR3 runs to 16 residues. Germline V gene data show CDR1 as SGHTA and CDR2 as FQGNSA. Trimming took 2 bases from V and 4 from J, leaving 17 bases between them. Based on the CDR3 plus reference TRBV7-2 and TRBJ1-1, the full variable domain is GAGVSQSPSNKVTEKGKDVELRCDPISGHTALYWYRQSLGQGLEFLIYFQGNSAPDKSGLPSDRFSAERTGGSVSTLTIQRTQQEDSAVYLCASSLLVVGKGTEAFFGQGTRLTVV.

The chain is built from TRBV6-1 and TRBJ1-2; no clear D gene. V gave up 8 bases and J gave up 0 bases, with 16 bases separating them. The CDR3 consists of 15 residues. Germline V CDR1 and CDR2: MNHNS, SASEGT. CDR3 sequence: CASGSKIFANYGYTF. The CDR3 coding sequence is TGTGCCAGCGGAAGTAAGATTTTTGCTAACTATGGCTACACCTTC.

The CDR3 DNA sequence: TGTGCCAGCAGTTTTGGACAGGGTGTCACTGATACGCAGTATTTT. It translates to CASSFGQGVTDTQYF. The chain joins TRBV6-5 to TRBJ2-3, with 8 bases that match TRBD1. The germline V gene has CDR1 MNHEY and CDR2 SVGAGI. V dropped 4 bases and J dropped 6; count of bases not matched to a gene: 9. The CDR3 is made up of 15 amino acids.

This clonotype was counted between two and nine times. This chain links TRBV18 with TRBJ1-2, with 10 bases fitting TRBD1. V shed 7 bases, J shed 5 bases, and the junction held 7 bases outside the gene matches. This CDR3 is 14 amino acids long. Per the germline V gene, CDR1 is KGHSH and CDR2 is LQKENI. The CDR3 here is CASYNPGQGYGYTF. The DNA of the CDR3 is TGTGCCAGCTATAACCCGGGACAGGGGTATGGCTACACCTTC.

This clonotype was observed a handful of times. Here the CDR3 reads CASSRDRVGGYTF. In DNA, the CDR3 is TGCGCCAGCAGCCGGGACAGGGTCGGAGGCTACACCTTC. The chain is built from TRBV4-3 and TRBJ1-2; TRBD1 matches 9 bases. The junction had 5 bases not matched to a gene; V was cut back by 4 bases and J by 8 bases. The CDR3 contains 13 residues. The germline gives CDR1 LGHNA, CDR2 YSLEER.

A few counts support this clonotype. This chain links TRBV10-3 with TRBJ2-5; 7 bases fit TRBD2. CDR1 and CDR2 (germline): ENHRY, SYGVKD. V gave up 0 bases and J gave up 2 bases; unmatched junction bases: 15. The CDR3 spans 19 residues. CDR3 bases: TGTGCCATCAGTGAGTCGAAGGCAGGGAGGGGACTGGTTCAAGAGACCCAGTACTTC. As protein: CAISESKAGRGLVQETQYF.

This sequence joins TRBV28 and TRBJ2-2; 12 bases map to TRBD2. CDR1 and CDR2 from the germline V gene are MDHEN and SYDVKM. The junction had 16 bases not matched to a gene; V was cut back by 5 bases and J by 0 bases. This CDR3 has 21 amino acids. Written as DNA, the CDR3 is TGTGCCAGCAGTCGAATGATAACGGGACTAGCGGGCGTCGCGAACACCGGGGAGCTGTTTTTT. Translating it yields CASSRMITGLAGVANTGELFF.

In this sample, this clonotype turned up many times. The DNA for the CDR3 is TGTGCCTCACGTCCGGGGGGGCAGGGCACAGATACGCAGTATTTT. It is translated as CASRPGGQGTDTQYF. The chain uses TRBV28 and TRBJ2-3; TRBD2 agrees at 8 bases. The CDR3 is 15 amino acids. Germline V lookup: CDR1 MDHEN, CDR2 SYDVKM. The V and J ends lost 11 bases and 1 base, in that order; junction bases with no gene match: 11.

Ten or more counts support this clonotype. The rearrangement links TRBV20-1 to TRBJ1-2, with 7 positions matching TRBD1. Germline CDR1 DFQATT, CDR2 SNEGSKA (reference sequence). V was clipped by 3 bases and J by 0 bases; unmatched bases: 7. This CDR3 has 15 residues. CDR3 nucleotide sequence: TGCAGTGCTAGGGGACGGGGACAGACTAACTATGGCTACACCTTC. Its protein product is CSARGRGQTNYGYTF.

The rearrangement joins TRBV7-9 to TRBJ2-1, with TRBD2 matching over 7 bases. The trim removed 3 bases at V and 1 base at J, leaving 6 bases unmatched. Germline-derived CDR1 and CDR2 are SEHNR and FQNEAQ (reference sequence). CDR3 length: 16 residues. DNA for the CDR3: TGTGCCAGCAGCTTCCCCCGGCGGGGGTCCTACAATGAGCAGTTCTTC. Protein product: CASSFPRRGSYNEQFF. Full variable domain (missing parts from reference TRBV7-9 and TRBJ2-1): DTGVSQNPRHKITKRGQNVTFRCDPISEHNRLYWYRQTLGQGPEFLTYFQNEAQLEKSRLLSDRFSAERPKGSFSTLEIQRTEQGDSAMYLCASSFPRRGSYNEQFFGPGTRLTVL.

This clonotype was seen many times. The chain employs TRBV4-3 and TRBJ2-3; D is undetermined. There are 14 residues in the CDR3. V dropped 0 bases and J dropped 5 bases, with 9 bases sitting between them. Germline CDR1 is LGHNA and CDR2 is YSLEER. The CDR3 DNA sequence: TGCGCCAGCAGCCAAGATCCTAGAAAAGATACGCAGTATTTT. Residues: CASSQDPRKDTQYF.

This chain connects TRBV12-3 or TRBV12-4 to TRBJ1-2; D might be TRBD1 (6 bases). The CDR3 has 15 residues. V shed 5 bases and J shed 3 bases, with 16 bases lying between them. Here the CDR3 DNA reads TGTGCCAGCAGTACCTCCGGGACACCATACTATGGCTACACCTTC. Amino acids: CASSTSGTPYYGYTF.

This clonotype was picked up many times. CDR3 DNA: TGTGCCAGCAGCTTAGGGACATACGATTATAATTCACCCCTCCACTTT. Translated: CASSLGTYDYNSPLHF. The chain is built from TRBV11-3 and TRBJ1-6; D may be TRBD1 (5 bases). The V gene lost 1 base and the J gene lost 4 bases, with 11 bases spanning the gap. The germline V gene encodes CDR1 SGHNT and CDR2 YENEEA. The CDR3 is 16 residues long.

V gene TRBV20-1 combines with J gene TRBJ1-2; 7 bases are shared with TRBD1. V dropped 3 bases and J dropped 3; count of bases not matched to a gene: 4. This CDR3 region has 13 residues. Per germline, CDR1 DFQATT and CDR2 SNEGSKA (reference sequence). The CDR3 reads CSARARGDYGYTF. The CDR3 DNA is TGCAGTGCTAGGGCCAGGGGGGACTATGGCTACACCTTC.

This clonotype came up many times. The germline gene is not matched at one end of the junction; a read error may be the cause. The V gene is TRBV29-1, the J gene TRBJ2-3, with 9 bases fitting TRBD2. Germline V gene lookup returns CDR1 SQVTM and CDR2 ANQGSEA. The CDR3 contains 13 residues. In DNA, the CDR3 is TGCAGCGCGCGGGGGGGAAGCAGAGATACGCAGTATTTT. Its translation is CSARGGSRDTQYF.

The chain uses TRBV6-1 and TRBJ2-7; TRBD1 matches 7 bases. The CDR3 totals 13 residues. CDR1 and CDR2 from the germline V gene are MNHNS and SASEGT. V was clipped by 8 bases and J by 0 bases; unmatched bases: 4. The DNA for the CDR3 is TGTGCCAGCGTCGGGACAGACTCCTACGAGCAGTACGTC. Protein sequence: CASVGTDSYEQYV.

This clonotype was picked up a small number of times. This sequence joins TRBV29-1 and TRBJ2-6; D not resolved. V lost 6 bases and J lost 0, with 6 bases in between. Germline CDR1 reads SQVTM; CDR2 reads ANQGSEA. The CDR3 has 13 amino acids. The CDR3 loop reads CSVTFSGANVLTF. For the CDR3, the DNA is TGCAGCGTGACGTTCTCTGGGGCCAACGTCCTGACTTTC. The entire variable domain, with the rest obtained from reference TRBV29-1 and TRBJ2-6, is as follows: SAVISQKPSRDICQRGTSLTIQCQVDSQVTMMFWYRQQPGQSLTLIATANQGSEATYESGFVIDKFPISRPNLTFSTLTVSNMSPEDSSIYLCSVTFSGANVLTFGAGSRLTVL.

There are a few counts of this clonotype. The CDR3 is CASSFGDSRNQPQHF. In nucleotides, the CDR3 is TGTGCCAGCAGCTTTGGGGACAGCCGCAATCAGCCCCAGCATTTT. The chain joins TRBV7-2 to TRBJ1-5, with 7 nucleotides matching TRBD1. The CDR3 has 15 residues. Germline CDR1 reads SGHTA; CDR2 reads FQGNSA. V gave up 3 bases and J gave up 2 bases; unmatched junction bases: 4.

The rearrangement joins TRBV4-3 to TRBJ1-4, with a tentative D call TRBD1 (5 bases). CDR1 and CDR2 from the germline V gene are LGHNA and YSLEER. The V end lost 2 bases, the J end lost 0 bases, and 10 bases lay between the germline ends. The CDR3 totals 16 residues. DNA for the CDR3: TGCGCCAGCAGCCAAACAGGCGTAACAACTAATGAAAAACTGTTTTTT. This gives the protein CASSQTGVTTNEKLFF.